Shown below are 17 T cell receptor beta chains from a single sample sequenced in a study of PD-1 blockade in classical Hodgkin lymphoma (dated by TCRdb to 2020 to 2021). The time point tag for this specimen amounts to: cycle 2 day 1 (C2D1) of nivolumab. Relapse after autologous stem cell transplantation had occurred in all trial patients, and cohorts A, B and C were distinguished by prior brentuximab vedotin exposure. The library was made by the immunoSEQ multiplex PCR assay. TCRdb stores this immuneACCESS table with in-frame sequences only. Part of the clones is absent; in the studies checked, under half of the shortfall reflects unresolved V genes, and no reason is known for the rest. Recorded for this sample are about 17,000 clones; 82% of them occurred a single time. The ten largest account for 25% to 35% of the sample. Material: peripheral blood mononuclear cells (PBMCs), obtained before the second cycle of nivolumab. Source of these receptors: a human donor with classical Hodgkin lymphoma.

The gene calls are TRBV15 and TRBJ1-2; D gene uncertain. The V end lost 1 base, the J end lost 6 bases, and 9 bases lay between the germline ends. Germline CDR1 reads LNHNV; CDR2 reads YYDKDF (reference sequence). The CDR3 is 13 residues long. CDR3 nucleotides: TGTGCCACCAGCAGAGGGATAGGAGATGGCTACACCTTC. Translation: CATSRGIGDGYTF.

The CDR3 nucleotides are TGTGCCAGCAGCTTAGATATGGGGGGACAGGCTTATGGCTACACCTTC. Translation: CASSLDMGGQAYGYTF. This chain connects TRBV11-2 to TRBJ1-2; 8 bases are shared with TRBD1. This CDR3 spans 16 amino acids. Germline V gene lookup returns CDR1 SGHAT and CDR2 FQNNGV. J was trimmed by 5 bases and V by 0 bases; bases with no gene match: 8.

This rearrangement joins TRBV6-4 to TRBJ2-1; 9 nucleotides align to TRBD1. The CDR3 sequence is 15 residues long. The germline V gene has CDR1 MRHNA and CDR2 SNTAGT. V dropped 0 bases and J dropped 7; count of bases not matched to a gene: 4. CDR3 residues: CASSDSRTGANEQFF. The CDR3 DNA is TGTGCCAGCAGTGACTCAAGGACAGGGGCGAATGAGCAGTTCTTC.

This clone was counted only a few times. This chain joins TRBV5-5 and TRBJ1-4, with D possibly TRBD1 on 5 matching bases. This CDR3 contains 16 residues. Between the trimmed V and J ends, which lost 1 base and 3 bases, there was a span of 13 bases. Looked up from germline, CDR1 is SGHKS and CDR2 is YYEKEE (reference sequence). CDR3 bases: TGTGCCAGCAGCTTGAACTCGGGGCTAGCTAATGAAAAACTGTTTTTT. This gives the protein CASSLNSGLANEKLFF.

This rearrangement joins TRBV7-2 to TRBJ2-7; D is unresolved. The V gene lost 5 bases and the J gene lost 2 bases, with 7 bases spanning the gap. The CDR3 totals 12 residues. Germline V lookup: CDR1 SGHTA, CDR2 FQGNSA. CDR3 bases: TGTGCCAGCAGCCCCGATGCCTACGAGCAGTACTTC. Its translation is CASSPDAYEQYF.

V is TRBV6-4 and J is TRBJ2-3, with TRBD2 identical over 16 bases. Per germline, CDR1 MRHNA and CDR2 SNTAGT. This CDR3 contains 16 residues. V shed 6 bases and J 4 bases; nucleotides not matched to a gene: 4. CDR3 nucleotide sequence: TGTGCCAGCAGCGACGGGACTAGCGGGGGGGCAGATACGCAGTATTTT. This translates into CASSDGTSGGADTQYF.

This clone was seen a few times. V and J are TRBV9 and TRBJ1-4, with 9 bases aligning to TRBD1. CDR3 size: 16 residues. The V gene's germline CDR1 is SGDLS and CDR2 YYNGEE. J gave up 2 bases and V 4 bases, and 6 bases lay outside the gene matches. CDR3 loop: CASSPGQGRTNEKLFF. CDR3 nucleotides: TGTGCCAGCAGCCCGGGACAGGGAAGGACTAATGAAAAACTGTTTTTT.

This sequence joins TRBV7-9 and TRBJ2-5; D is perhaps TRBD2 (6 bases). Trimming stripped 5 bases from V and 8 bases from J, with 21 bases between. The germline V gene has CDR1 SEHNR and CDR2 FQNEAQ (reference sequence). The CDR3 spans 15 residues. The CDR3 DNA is TGTGCCAGCAGCCGCCCGCGGGGTGATAAGAGAACCCAGTACTTC. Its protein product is CASSRPRGDKRTQYF.

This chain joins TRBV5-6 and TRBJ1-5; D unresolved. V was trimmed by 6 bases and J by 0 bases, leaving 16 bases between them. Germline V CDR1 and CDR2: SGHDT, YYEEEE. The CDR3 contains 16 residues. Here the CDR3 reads CASTPPAQSSNQPQHF. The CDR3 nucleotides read TGTGCCAGCACCCCCCCCGCACAGTCTAGCAATCAGCCCCAGCATTTT.

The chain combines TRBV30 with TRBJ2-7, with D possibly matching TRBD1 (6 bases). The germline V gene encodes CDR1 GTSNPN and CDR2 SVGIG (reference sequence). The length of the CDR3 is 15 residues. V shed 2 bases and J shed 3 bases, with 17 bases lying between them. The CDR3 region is CAWSPNRVLSYEQYF. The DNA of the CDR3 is TGTGCCTGGAGTCCAAACAGGGTATTGAGCTACGAGCAGTACTTC. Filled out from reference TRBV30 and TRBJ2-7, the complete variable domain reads SQTIHQWPATLVQPVGSPLSLECTVEGTSNPNLYWYRQAAGRGLQLLFYSVGIGQISSEVPQNLSASRPQDRQFILSSKKLLLSDSGFYLCAWSPNRVLSYEQYFGPGTRLTVT.

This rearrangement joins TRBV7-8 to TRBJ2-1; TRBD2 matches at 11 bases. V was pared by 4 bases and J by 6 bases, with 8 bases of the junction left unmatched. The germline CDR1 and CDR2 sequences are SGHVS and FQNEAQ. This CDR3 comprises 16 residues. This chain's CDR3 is CASSSKGLAGTNEQFF. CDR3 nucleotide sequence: TGTGCCAGCAGCTCCAAAGGACTAGCGGGTACCAATGAGCAGTTCTTC.

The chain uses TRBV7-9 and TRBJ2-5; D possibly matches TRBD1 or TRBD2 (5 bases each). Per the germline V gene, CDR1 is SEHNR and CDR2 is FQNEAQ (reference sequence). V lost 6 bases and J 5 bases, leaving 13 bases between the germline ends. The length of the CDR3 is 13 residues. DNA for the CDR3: TGTGCCAGCAGTCTCTCTGGGGGTGAGACCCAGTACTTC. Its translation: CASSLSGGETQYF.

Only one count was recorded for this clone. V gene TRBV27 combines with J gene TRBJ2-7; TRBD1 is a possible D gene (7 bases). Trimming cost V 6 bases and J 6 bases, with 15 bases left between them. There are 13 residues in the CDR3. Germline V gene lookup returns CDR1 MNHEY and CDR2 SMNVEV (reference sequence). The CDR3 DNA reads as TGTGCCAGCAGGGAGGGGGCCTCCCTCGAGCAGTACTTC. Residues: CASREGASLEQYF.

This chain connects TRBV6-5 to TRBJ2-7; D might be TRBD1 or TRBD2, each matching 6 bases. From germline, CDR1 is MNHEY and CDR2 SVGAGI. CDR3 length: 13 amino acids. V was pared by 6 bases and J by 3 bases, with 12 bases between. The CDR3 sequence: CASSTGRNYEQYF. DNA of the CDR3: TGTGCCAGCAGCACAGGGAGGAACTACGAGCAGTACTTC.

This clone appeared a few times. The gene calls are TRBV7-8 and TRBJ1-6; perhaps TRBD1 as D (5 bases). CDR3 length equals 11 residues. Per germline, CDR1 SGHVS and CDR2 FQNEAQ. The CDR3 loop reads CAAGRNSPLHF. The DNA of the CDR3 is TGTGCTGCGGGGCGTAATTCACCCCTCCACTTT.

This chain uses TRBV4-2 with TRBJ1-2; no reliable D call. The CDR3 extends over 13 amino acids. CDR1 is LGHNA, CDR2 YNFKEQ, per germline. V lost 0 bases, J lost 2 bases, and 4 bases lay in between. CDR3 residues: CASSQDLNYGYTF. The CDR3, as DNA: TGTGCCAGCAGCCAAGACTTAAACTATGGCTACACCTTC.

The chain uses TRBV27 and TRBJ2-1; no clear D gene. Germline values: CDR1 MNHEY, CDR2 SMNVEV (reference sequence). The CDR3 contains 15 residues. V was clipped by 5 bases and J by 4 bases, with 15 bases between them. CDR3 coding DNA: TGTGCCAGCAGTCCTGAATCCCCCGAATACAATGAGCAGTTCTTC. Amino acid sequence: CASSPESPEYNEQFF.